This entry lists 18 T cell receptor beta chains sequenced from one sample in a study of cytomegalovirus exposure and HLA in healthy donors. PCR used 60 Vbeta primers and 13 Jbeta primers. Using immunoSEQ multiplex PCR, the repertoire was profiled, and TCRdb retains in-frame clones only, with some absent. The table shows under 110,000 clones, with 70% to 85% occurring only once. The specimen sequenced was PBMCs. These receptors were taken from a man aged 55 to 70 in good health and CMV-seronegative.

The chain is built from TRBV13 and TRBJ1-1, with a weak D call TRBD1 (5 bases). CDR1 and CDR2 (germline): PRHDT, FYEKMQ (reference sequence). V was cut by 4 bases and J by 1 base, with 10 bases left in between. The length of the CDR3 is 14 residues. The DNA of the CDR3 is TGTGCCAGCAGCTATTGGGGGGAGAACACTGAAGCTTTCTTT. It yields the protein CASSYWGENTEAFF.

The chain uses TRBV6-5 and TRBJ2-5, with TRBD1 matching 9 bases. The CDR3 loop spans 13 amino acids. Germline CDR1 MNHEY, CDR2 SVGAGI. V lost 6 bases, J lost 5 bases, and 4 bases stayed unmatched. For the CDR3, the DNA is TGTGCCAGCAGACGGACAGGGGCGGAGACCCAGTACTTC. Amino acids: CASRRTGAETQYF.

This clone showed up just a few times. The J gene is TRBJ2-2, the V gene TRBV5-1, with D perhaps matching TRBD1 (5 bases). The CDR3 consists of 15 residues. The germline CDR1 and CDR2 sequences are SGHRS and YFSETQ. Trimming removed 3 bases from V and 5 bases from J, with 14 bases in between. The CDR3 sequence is CASSSTGRSTGELFF. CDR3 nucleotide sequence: TGCGCCAGCAGCTCCACAGGTCGATCAACCGGGGAGCTGTTTTTT.

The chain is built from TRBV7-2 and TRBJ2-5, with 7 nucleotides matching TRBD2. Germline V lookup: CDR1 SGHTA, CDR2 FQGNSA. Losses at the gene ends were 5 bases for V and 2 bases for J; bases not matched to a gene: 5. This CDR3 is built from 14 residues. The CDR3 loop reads CASSHRDYQETQYF. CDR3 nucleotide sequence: TGTGCCAGCAGCCACCGGGACTATCAAGAGACCCAGTACTTC.

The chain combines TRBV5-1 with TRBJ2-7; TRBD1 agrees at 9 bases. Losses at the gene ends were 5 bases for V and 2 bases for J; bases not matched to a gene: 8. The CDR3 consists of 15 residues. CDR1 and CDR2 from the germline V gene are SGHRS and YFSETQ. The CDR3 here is CASRKDRGFAYEQYF. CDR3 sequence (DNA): TGCGCCAGCAGGAAGGACAGGGGTTTCGCCTACGAGCAGTACTTC.

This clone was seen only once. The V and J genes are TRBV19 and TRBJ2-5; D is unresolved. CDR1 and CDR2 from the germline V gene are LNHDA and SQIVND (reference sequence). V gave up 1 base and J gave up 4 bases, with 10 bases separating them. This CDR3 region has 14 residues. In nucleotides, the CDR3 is TGTGCCAGTAGTATAGGAGGTAGAGGAGAGACCCAGTACTTC. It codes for CASSIGGRGETQYF.

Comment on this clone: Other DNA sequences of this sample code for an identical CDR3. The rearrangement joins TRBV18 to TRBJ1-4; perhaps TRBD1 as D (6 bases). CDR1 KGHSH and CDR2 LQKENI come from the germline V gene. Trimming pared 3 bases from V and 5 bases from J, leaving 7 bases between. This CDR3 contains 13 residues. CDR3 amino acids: CASSPGQNEKLFF. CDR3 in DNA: TGTGCCAGCTCACCCGGACAGAATGAAAAACTGTTTTTT.

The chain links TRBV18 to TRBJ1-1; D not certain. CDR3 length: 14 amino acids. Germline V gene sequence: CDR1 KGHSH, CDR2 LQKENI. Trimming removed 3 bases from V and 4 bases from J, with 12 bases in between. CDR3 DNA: TGTGCCAGCTCACCCATGGAGGTCTTCACTGAAGCTTTCTTT. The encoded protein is CASSPMEVFTEAFF.

CDR3 residues: CASSSGSPYEQYF. The CDR3 nucleotides are TGTGCCAGCAGTTCCGGGAGCCCCTACGAGCAGTACTTC. This chain links TRBV6-1 with TRBJ2-7; possibly TRBD2 for D (6 bases). Germline V gene lookup returns CDR1 MNHNS and CDR2 SASEGT. The length of the CDR3 is 13 residues. Trimming pared 5 bases from V and 2 bases from J, leaving 10 bases between.

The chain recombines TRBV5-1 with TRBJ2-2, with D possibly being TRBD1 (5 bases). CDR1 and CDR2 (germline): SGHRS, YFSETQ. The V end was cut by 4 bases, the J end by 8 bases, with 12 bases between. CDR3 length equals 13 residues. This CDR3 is CASSQGLVGELFF. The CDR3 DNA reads TGCGCCAGCAGCCAGGGTTTAGTAGGGGAGCTGTTTTTT.

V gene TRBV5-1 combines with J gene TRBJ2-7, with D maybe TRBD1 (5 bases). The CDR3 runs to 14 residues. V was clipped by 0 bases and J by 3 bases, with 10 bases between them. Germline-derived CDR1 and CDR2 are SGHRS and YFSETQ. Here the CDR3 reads CASSLVPGNYEQYV. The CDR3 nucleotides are TGCGCCAGCAGCTTGGTGCCAGGGAACTACGAGCAGTACGTC.

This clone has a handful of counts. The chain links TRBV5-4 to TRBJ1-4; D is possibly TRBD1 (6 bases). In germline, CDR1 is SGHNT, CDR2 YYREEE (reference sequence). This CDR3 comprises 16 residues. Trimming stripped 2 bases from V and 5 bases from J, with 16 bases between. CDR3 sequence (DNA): TGTGCCAGCAGCTTAGGGGGACGGATTGAGAATGAAAAACTGTTTTTT. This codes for CASSLGGRIENEKLFF.

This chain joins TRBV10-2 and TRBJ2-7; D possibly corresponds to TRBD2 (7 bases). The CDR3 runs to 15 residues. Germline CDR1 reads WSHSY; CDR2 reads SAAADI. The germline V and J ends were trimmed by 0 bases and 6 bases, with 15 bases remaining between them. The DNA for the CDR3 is TGCGCCAGCAGTGAGTCGGGCGGGGGCGAGAGCGAGCAGTACTTC. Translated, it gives CASSESGGGESEQYF.

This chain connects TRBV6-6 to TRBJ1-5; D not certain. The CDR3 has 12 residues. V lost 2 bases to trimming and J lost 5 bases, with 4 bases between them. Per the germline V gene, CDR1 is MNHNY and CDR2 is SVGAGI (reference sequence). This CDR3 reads CASSYQYQPQHF. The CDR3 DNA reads TGTGCCAGCAGTTACCAATATCAGCCCCAGCATTTT.

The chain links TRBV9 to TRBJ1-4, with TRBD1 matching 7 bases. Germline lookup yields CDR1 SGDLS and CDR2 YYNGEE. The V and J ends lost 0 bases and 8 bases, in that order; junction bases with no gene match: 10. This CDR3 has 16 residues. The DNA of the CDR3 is TGTGCCAGCAGCGTAGGGGTGGAGGGGGCTAGAGAAAAACTGTTTTTT. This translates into CASSVGVEGAREKLFF.

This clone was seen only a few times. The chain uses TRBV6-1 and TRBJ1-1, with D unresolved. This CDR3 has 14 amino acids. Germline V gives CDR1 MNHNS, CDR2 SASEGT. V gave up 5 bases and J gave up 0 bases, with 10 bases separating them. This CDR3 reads CASSPITVNTEAFF. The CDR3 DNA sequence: TGTGCCAGCAGTCCAATAACAGTGAACACTGAAGCTTTCTTT.

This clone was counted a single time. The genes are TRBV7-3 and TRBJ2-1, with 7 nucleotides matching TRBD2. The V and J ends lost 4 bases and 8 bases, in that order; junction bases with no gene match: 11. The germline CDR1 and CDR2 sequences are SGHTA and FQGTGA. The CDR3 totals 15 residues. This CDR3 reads CASSSNLGGVDEQFF. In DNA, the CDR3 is TGTGCCAGCAGCTCTAATTTGGGGGGGGTGGATGAGCAGTTCTTC.

The CDR3 DNA follows: TGTGCCAGCAGTTTAGTCACCGGGACAGATTACTATGGCTACACCTTC. Protein product: CASSLVTGTDYYGYTF. The chain is built from TRBV28 and TRBJ1-2; 7 bases fit TRBD1. The junction had 9 bases not matched to a gene; V was cut back by 2 bases and J by 3 bases. The germline V gene has CDR1 MDHEN and CDR2 SYDVKM. This CDR3 region has 16 residues.